This TCR beta chain was documented in a study of blood T cells in healthy people across ages (dated by TCRdb to between 2015 and 2016). With regard to the full study: In model experiments, template switching captured roughly one uniquely barcoded TCR beta cDNA molecule for every two T cells. To track age-related changes in TCR beta repertoire diversity, the study relied on deep sequencing normalized with unique cDNA molecular identifiers. Four age groups were formed from the donors: young (average approximately 17 years), middle-aged (approximately 40), aged (under 70) and long-lived (82). Using the same blood draw, the study looked at two additional independent replicas of 1 million unique cDNA reads for two donors, one aged 18 to 30 and the other aged 80 or older.

As for this clonotype: Its antigen remains unidentified. No much larger clone is present one base from it, and per-base qualities are unavailable.

The CDR3 contains 14 residues, cysteine and phenylalanine counted. The read is trimmed to its CDR3 DNA, 42 bases read in frame from base 1. The method behind the library was 5' RACE. Sequencing was performed on an Illumina HiSeq 2500. A second PCR of about 6 to 12 cycles was run with a J-beta primer mix and a sample-barcoded 5' primer. A unique molecular identifier was introduced onto each TCR beta cDNA molecule by a template-switch 5' adaptor carrying 12 random nucleotides. At least 3 million CDR3-containing paired-end reads were obtained from each sample. First-strand cDNA was synthesized from all RNA with the Mint cDNA synthesis kit, primed by a TRBC-specific oligonucleotide. Following uracil-DNA glycosylase treatment, a first 18-cycle PCR with universal primers M1SS and BC2_uni_R was performed on all cDNA. The original pipeline was this. For normalization, 1 million high-quality reads were randomly selected from each sample, with every read carrying a distinct molecular identifier. Reads with shared molecular identifiers were discarded instead of being binned into consensus sequences. CDR3 identification, clonotype clustering and error correction used MiTCR with a Q25 quality threshold and the strictest error-elimination algorithm. A nonparametric unseen species model using Euler transformation provided a lower-bound estimate of total TCR beta diversity. Clones were called with MiXCR by TCRdb after fastp trimmed the public reads at Q25, and only in-frame beta chains were retained. Under each unique CDR3 protein, matching rows form one entry showing the most common genes and DNA. The V and J calls and clone size are TCRdb's, not the authors'. This sample has about 800,000 distinct CDR3 sequences in its table, and around 25% of those were observed once. The ten largest clonotypes hold approximately 4% of the sample.

Systemically healthy Caucasian individuals from Russia, roughly 40 in total and aged about 6 to 100 years, were included as donors. Each donor gave roughly 9 milliliters of peripheral blood, drawn into EDTA-treated Vacutainer tubes. Ficoll-Paque density-gradient centrifugation was used to isolate PBMCs, with at least 6 million obtained per sample. Trizol reagent was used to extract total RNA from the PBMCs, yielding at least 5 micrograms per sample. For every donor, an aliquot of PBMCs went through flow cytometry to measure the percentages of naive CD45RAhigh/CD27high T cells. General findings and caveats noted by the study authors: Conclusive comparison of naive and antigen-experienced compartments was prevented by the profiling of bulk unsorted PBMCs. As age increased, observed TCR beta diversity per million T cells dropped in a roughly linear way, and a significant reduction was already evident by age around 41. Donor CMV infection status was unknown, potentially confounding age-related changes in expanded clonotypes. The long-lived group showed more naive CD4+ T cells, fewer expanded clones and increased TCR diversity than the aged group, suggesting age selection. Observed TCR beta diversity correlated strongly with the percentage of naive T cells measured by flow cytometry. Total diversity estimates from one million sequenced T cells were considered lower bounds and underestimates.

This sample was also put to use in a study of T cells of mothers and their children. Reported in the second study: Nine systemically healthy Caucasian individuals, comprising three mothers and their six children, were included as donors. cDNA synthesis consumed the entire amount of extracted RNA, loaded at roughly 1.5 ug RNA in each 15 ul reaction. Sample barcodes and 2-4 random nucleotides were added via the M1S primer in the second PCR. Each mother yielded over 9 million TCR beta CDR3 reads and each child some 3 million reads. Thymic selection shapes the output of TCR recombination in a similar way in related and unrelated pairs, and inherited differences have a minor effect. Normalized repertoire overlap in related mother-child pairs was always slightly higher than in unrelated mother-child pairs, but the difference was never significant. Persistent microchimeric T cell clones were not detected, at a sensitivity of about 99 clones per million clonotypes. The study used deep NGS to compare TCR beta repertoires of mothers and children, seeking features distinguishing related mother-child pairs from unrelated individuals. The mean age was about 37 +/- 4 years for the mothers and roughly 10 +/- 4 years for the children. Libraries were sequenced on Illumina HiSeq 2000 with 100+100 nt paired-end reads after adapter ligation with NEBNext reagents. To avoid cross-contamination, the mother libraries and the child libraries were prepared a month apart and sequenced in separate runs. For each donor, somewhere between about 450,000 and 2,000,000 distinct TCR beta clonotypes were identified. Naive TCR beta clonotypes were estimated from low-frequency clonotypes matched to each donor's FACS-determined naive share, without sorting.

The chain uses TRBV12-3 or TRBV12-4 and TRBJ2-1; the D call is tentative, TRBD1 or TRBD2, as each matches 5 bases. The end of the DNA is better explained by TRBJ2-5, so the J call may be wrong. Sequenced input: blood. The source is a boy between 5 and 17 years old in good health. The DNA reads as follows: TGTGCCAGCAGTTTGTTAGGTGGGGGACAGACCCAGTACTTC. Its protein is CASSLLGGGQTQYF.